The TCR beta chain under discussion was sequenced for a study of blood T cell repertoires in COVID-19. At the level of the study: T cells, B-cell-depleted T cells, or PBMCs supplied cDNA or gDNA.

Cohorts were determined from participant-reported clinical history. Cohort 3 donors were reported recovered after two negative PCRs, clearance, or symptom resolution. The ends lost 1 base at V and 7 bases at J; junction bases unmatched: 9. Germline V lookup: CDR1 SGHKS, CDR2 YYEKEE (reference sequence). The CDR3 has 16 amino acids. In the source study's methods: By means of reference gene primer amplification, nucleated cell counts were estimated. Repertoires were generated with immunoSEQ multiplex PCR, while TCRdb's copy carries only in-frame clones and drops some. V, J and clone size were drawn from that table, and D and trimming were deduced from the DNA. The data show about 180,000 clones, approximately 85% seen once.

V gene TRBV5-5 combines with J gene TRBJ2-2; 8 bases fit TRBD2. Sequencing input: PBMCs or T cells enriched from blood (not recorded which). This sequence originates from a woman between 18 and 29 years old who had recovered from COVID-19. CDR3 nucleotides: TGTGCCAGCAGCTTGTCCCCAGCGGGAGTAGGCGGGGAGCTGTTTTTT. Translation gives CASSLSPAGVGGELFF.